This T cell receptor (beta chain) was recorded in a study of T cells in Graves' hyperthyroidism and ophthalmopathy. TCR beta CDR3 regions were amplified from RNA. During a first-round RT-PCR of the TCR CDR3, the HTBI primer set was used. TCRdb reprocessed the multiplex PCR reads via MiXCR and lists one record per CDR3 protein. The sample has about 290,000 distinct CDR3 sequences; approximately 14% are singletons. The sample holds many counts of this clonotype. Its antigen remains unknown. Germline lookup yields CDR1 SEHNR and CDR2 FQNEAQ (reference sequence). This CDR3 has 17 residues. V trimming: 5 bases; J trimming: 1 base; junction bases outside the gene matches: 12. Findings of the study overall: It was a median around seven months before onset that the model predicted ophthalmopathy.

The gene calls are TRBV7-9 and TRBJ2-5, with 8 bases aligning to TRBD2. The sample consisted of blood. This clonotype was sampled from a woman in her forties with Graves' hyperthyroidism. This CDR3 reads CASSPRAASGFQETQYF. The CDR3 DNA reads TGTGCCAGCAGCCCGCGCGCGGCTAGCGGGTTCCAAGAGACCCAGTACTTC. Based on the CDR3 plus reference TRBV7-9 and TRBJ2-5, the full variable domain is DTGVSQNPRHKITKRGQNVTFRCDPISEHNRLYWYRQTLGQGPEFLTYFQNEAQLEKSRLLSDRFSAERPKGSFSTLEIQRTEQGDSAMYLCASSPRAASGFQETQYFGPGTRLLVL.